The clone carrying this T cell receptor beta chain was counted once. Other DNA sequences within the sample encode an identical CDR3. The CDR3 spans 14 residues. With 5 bases removed from V and 1 base from J, the gap between germline ends came to 9 bases. Per germline, CDR1 SGHNT and CDR2 YYREEE (reference sequence). Here immunoSEQ multiplex PCR was the method, and the copy in TCRdb shows in-frame clones only, minus some. The sample yields 95,000 or so clones, over 75% seen once. The data derive from a study of OX40 agonist ivuxolimab in advanced cancers. Sample: CD4+ or CD8+ T cells sorted from blood, taken in a trial of the OX40 agonist ivuxolimab. The rearrangement links TRBV5-4 to TRBJ2-2, with D perhaps TRBD2 (6 bases). The origin of this receptor is an adult with an advanced solid tumor such as melanoma, head and neck, liver or kidney cancer. CDR3 sequence: CASRAAGNTGELFF. As DNA, the CDR3 is TGTGCCAGCAGGGCAGCGGGGAACACCGGGGAGCTGTTTTTT.